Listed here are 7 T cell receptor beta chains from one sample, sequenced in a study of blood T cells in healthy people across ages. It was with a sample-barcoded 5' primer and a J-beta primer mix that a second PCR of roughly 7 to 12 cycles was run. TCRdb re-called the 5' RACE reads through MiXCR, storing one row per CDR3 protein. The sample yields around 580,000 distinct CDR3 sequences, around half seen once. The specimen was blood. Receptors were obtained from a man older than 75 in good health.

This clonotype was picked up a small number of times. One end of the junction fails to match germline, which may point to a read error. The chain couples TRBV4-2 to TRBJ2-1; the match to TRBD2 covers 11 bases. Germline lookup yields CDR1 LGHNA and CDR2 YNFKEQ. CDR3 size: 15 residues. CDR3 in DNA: TGTGCCTGCAGCCTTGGGACTAGCGGTGGCAATGAGCAGTTCTTC. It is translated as CACSLGTSGGNEQFF.

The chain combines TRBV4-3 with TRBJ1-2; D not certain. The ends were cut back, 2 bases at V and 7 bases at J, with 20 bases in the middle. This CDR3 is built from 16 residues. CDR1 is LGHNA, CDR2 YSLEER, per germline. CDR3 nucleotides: TGCGCCAGCAGCCAACAGGACGGACGATTTATACGTGGCTACACCTTC. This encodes CASSQQDGRFIRGYTF.

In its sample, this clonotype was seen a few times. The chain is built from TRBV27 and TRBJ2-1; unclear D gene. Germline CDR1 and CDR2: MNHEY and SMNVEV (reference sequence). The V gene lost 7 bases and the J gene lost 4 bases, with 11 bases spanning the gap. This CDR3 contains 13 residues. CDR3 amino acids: CASKLDRYNEQFF. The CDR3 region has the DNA TGTGCCAGCAAGCTGGACCGATACAATGAGCAGTTCTTC.

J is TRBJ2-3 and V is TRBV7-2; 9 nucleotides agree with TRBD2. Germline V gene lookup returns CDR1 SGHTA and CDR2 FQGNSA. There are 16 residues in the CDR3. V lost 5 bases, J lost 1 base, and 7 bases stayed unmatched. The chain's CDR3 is CASSLSGSHRTDTQYF. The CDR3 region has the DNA TGTGCCAGCAGCCTTAGCGGGAGTCATCGCACAGATACGCAGTATTTT.

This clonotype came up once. CDR3 loop: CASSLEARDRGFKQYF. The CDR3 nucleotides are TGCGCCAGCAGCTTGGAGGCCCGCGACAGGGGCTTCAAGCAGTACTTC. The genes are TRBV5-1 and TRBJ2-7; TRBD1 agrees at 8 bases. Looked up from germline, CDR1 is SGHRS and CDR2 is YFSETQ. This CDR3 contains 16 residues. V lost 0 bases and J lost 8; bases outside the gene matches: 13. The complete variable domain, with remaining parts taken from reference TRBV5-1 and TRBJ2-7, reads KAGVTQTPRYLIKTRGQQVTLSCSPISGHRSVSWYQQTPGQGLQFLFEYFSETQRNKGNFPGRFSGRQFSNSRSEMNVSTLELGDSALYLCASSLEARDRGFKQYFGPGTRLTVT.

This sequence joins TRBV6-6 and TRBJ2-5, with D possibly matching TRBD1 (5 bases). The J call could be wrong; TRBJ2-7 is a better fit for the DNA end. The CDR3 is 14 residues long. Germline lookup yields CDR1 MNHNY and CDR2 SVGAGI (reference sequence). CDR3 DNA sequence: TGTGCCAGCAGTTACCCGACAGTTCTCCACGAGCAGTACTTC. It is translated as CASSYPTVLHEQYF.

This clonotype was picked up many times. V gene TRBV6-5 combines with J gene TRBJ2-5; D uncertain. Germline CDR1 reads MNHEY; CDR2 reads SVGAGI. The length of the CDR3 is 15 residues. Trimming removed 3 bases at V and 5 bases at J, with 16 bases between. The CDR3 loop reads CASSYSTGVGETQYF. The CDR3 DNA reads TGTGCCAGCAGTTATTCAACCGGAGTGGGGGAGACCCAGTACTTC.